The rows below give T cell receptor beta chains drawn from one sample of a study of beta chain features in type 1 diabetes. Only in-frame clones appear in the TCRdb table, and some are missing; sequencing was by immunoSEQ multiplex PCR. Counted here are around 12,000 clones, about half occurring once; the ten biggest clones make up about 0.93%. Sequenced sample: stem cell memory CD4+ T cells from blood. These receptors all come from a man aged 18 to 29 in good health. Each CDR3 is given with its conserved first and last residue. The order of the fields is V gene, J gene, CDR3 protein.

TRBV7-2	TRBJ1-2	CASSSNGKPYGYTF
TRBV6-5	TRBJ1-5	CASSDRGIGQPQHF
TRBV18	TRBJ1-2	CASSTGQGRNYGYTF
TRBV11-2	TRBJ2-1	CASTEQGNEQFF
TRBV7-2	TRBJ1-2	CASSLNGGVGYTF
TRBV7-9	TRBJ2-3	CASSSSGTDTQYF
TRBV5-1	TRBJ1-2	CASSPGTVSYGYTF
TRBV14	TRBJ2-5	CASSLFQGARETQYF
TRBV4-3	TRBJ2-1	CASSQDWGGGAWNEQFF
TRBV7-3	TRBJ1-2	CASSLTRDRGRAVGYTF
TRBV19	TRBJ1-5	CASSIQGSQPQHF
TRBV29-1	TRBJ1-5	CSAGTGTDQPQHF
TRBV7-2	TRBJ2-3	CASSWAGGRTDTQYF
TRBV27	TRBJ2-7	CASSLGTPYEQYF
TRBV6-5	TRBJ2-3	CASSRDRGPNTQYF
TRBV10-2	TRBJ2-1	CASKTPTGGYNEQFF
TRBV28	TRBJ2-5	CASSLGTLYETQYF